This TCR beta chain emerged from a study of OX40 agonist ivuxolimab in advanced cancers. Study summary: Patients received ivuxolimab, an intravenous treatment, every 2 weeks at 0.01 to 10 mg/kg. Three dose-escalation patients had partial responses: one with hepatocellular carcinoma and two with cutaneous melanoma. Study-wide results and caveats: Some patients without response likewise showed low normalized clonal expansion. Fewer expanded clones were found on average in CD4+ than in CD8+ T cells.

Assay: immunoSEQ multiplex PCR; the TCRdb copy retains only in-frame clones and omits some. The sample lists tens of thousands of clones, about 83% occurring once. Concerning this clone itself: No antigen is known for it.

The CDR3 consists of 16 residues. V was pared by 5 bases and J by 7 bases, with 11 bases of the junction left unmatched. Germline V gene lookup returns CDR1 MNHNY and CDR2 SVGAGI (reference sequence). The TCR originated in an adult with an advanced solid tumor such as melanoma, head and neck, liver or kidney cancer. The specimen comprised CD4+ or CD8+ T cells sorted from blood, sampled in a trial of the OX40 agonist ivuxolimab. The chain uses TRBV6-6 and TRBJ1-6, with TRBD1 matching 7 bases. In DNA, the CDR3 is TGTGCCAGCAGTAGAACAGGGGCAGTACCCAATTCACCCCTCCACTTT. It codes for CASSRTGAVPNSPLHF.